This TCR beta chain was found in a study of control samples from healthy donors and cancer patients. Clones were read by immunoSEQ multiplex PCR, and TCRdb kept only the in-frame ones, dropping some. This sample has about 73,000 clones, with around 94% found just once. Germline lookup yields CDR1 SGHNT and CDR2 YYREEE (reference sequence). The V gene lost 4 bases and the J gene lost 6 bases, with 22 bases spanning the gap. The CDR3 totals 17 residues. The TCR originated in a woman aged 40 to 50 in good health. Input material: blood. This chain uses TRBV5-4 with TRBJ2-2; D remains ambiguous. The CDR3 nucleotides are TGTGCCAGCAGCCTTCCGGGCCTTAGGGATTTTGCCGGGGAGCTGTTTTTT. Protein: CASSLPGLRDFAGELFF.